This passage covers 16 T cell receptor beta chains from one sample sequenced in a study of post-analysis software for immune sequencing data. Regarding the study as a whole: Included in a set of a few TRBV segments more frequent in patients than controls were TRBV5-6, TRBV5-1 and TRBV20-1.

These receptors' antigens are unknown. Researchers reported that TCR beta cDNA libraries carried unique molecular identifiers. From the PCR reads, TCRdb called clonotypes with MiXCR, one entry per CDR3 protein. This sample has about 200,000 distinct CDR3 sequences; roughly 28% occur once, and the top ten carry about 3.7%. Sequenced material: blood. Source of these receptors: a girl between 2 and 17 years old with multiple sclerosis.

The chain couples TRBV18 to TRBJ2-1; D is ambiguous. This CDR3 is 13 amino acids long. Trimming stripped 0 bases from V and 8 bases from J, with 8 bases between. Germline CDR1 reads KGHSH; CDR2 reads LQKENI. For the CDR3, the DNA is TGTGCCAGCTCACCACCGGGGTTCGATGAGCAGTTCTTC. This gives the protein CASSPPGFDEQFF.

The chain uses TRBV5-1 and TRBJ2-7, with 7 nucleotides matching TRBD1. Trimming took 4 bases from V and 5 from J; bases not matched to a gene: 12. The germline gives CDR1 SGHRS, CDR2 YFSETQ. This CDR3 comprises 15 residues. This CDR3 is CASSPVDREGHEQYF. The CDR3 DNA sequence: TGCGCCAGCAGCCCAGTAGACAGGGAAGGCCACGAGCAGTACTTC.

J is TRBJ2-1 and V is TRBV4-1, with 11 bases aligning to TRBD2. Trimming at V came to 1 base and at J to 6 bases, leaving 8 bases not matched to a gene. In germline, CDR1 is MGHRA, CDR2 YSYEKL. CDR3 length: 17 residues. The CDR3 DNA reads as TGCGCCAGCAGCCAAGGGGTAGCGGGAGGGGTGGGCAATGAGCAGTTCTTC. As protein: CASSQGVAGGVGNEQFF.

This clonotype was observed many times. J is TRBJ1-2 and V is TRBV3-1, with D unresolved. Germline values: CDR1 LGHDT, CDR2 YNNKEL (reference sequence). V lost 3 bases, J lost 7 bases, and 6 bases lay in between. This CDR3 spans 11 amino acids. CDR3 coding DNA: TGTGCCAGCAGCCATCCCGGTGGCTACACCTTC. Translated: CASSHPGGYTF.

This chain connects TRBV7-6 to TRBJ2-2; D not resolved. In germline, CDR1 is SGHVS, CDR2 FNYEAQ. The CDR3 length is 15 residues. The V end lost 4 bases, the J end lost 3 bases, and 12 bases lay between the germline ends. Here the CDR3 reads CASSSPSGYTGELFF. The CDR3, as DNA: TGTGCCAGCAGCTCCCCCTCCGGATACACCGGGGAGCTGTTTTTT.

This clonotype was found a few times. V gene TRBV10-2 combines with J gene TRBJ1-2, with D unclear. The CDR3 consists of 15 residues. From germline, CDR1 is WSHSY and CDR2 SAAADI. Trimming removed 0 bases from V and 5 bases from J, with 13 bases in between. CDR3 nucleotide sequence: TGCGCCAGCAGTGAGTCTCGTCAAGGACCATATGGCTACACCTTC. This encodes CASSESRQGPYGYTF.

This clonotype came up many times. The gene calls are TRBV29-1 and TRBJ2-5; D may be TRBD1 or TRBD2 (5 bases each). The germline CDR1 and CDR2 sequences are SQVTM and ANQGSEA. The CDR3 has 14 amino acids. Trimming stripped 3 bases from V and 5 bases from J, with 16 bases between. CDR3 sequence: CSVDGQGEGETQYF. The CDR3 coding sequence is TGCAGCGTTGATGGTCAGGGAGAAGGGGAGACCCAGTACTTC.

This CDR3 reads CSARVAGASGSYNEQFF. Here the CDR3 DNA reads TGCAGTGCTAGAGTTGCAGGCGCAAGTGGATCCTACAATGAGCAGTTCTTC. The chain has TRBV20-1 and TRBJ2-1; no clear D. The germline V and J ends were trimmed by 1 base and 1 base, with 17 bases remaining between them. The CDR3 covers 17 residues. Germline lookup yields CDR1 DFQATT and CDR2 SNEGSKA (reference sequence).

This clonotype was observed a handful of times. The chain uses TRBV6-2 or TRBV6-3 and TRBJ2-7; D gene ambiguous. The CDR3 has 13 residues. V lost 2 bases and J lost 7, with 12 bases in between. Germline assignment: CDR1 MNHEY and CDR2 SVGEGT. The CDR3 nucleotides are TGTGCCAGCAGTTACGGCCCCTTGGGGGAGCAGTACTTC. Its translation: CASSYGPLGEQYF.

A word on this clonotype: A read error may explain this, as a much larger clone is one base away. This sequence joins TRBV29-1 and TRBJ1-4; 10 bases line up with TRBD1. CDR1 and CDR2 (germline): SQVTM, ANQGSEA. The length of the CDR3 is 14 residues. V lost 0 bases, J lost 8 bases, and 3 bases stayed unmatched. Here the CDR3 reads CSVEEGQGWEKLFF. CDR3 sequence (DNA): TGCAGCGTTGAAGAGGGACAGGGGTGGGAAAAACTGTTTTTT. Complete variable domain (other parts from reference TRBV29-1 and TRBJ1-4): SAVISQKPSRDICQRGTSLTIQCQVDSQVTMMFWYRQQPGQSLTLIATANQGSEATYESGFVIDKFPISRPNLTFSTLTVSNMSPEDSSIYLCSVEEGQGWEKLFFGSGTQLSVL.

This clonotype has at least ten counts. The V and J genes are TRBV7-9 and TRBJ1-2; 9 positions agree with TRBD1. The V gene's germline CDR1 is SEHNR and CDR2 FQNEAQ (reference sequence). The trim removed 3 bases at V and 8 bases at J, leaving 4 bases unmatched. The CDR3 loop spans 13 amino acids. The CDR3 loop reads CASSFYRGHGYTF. DNA of the CDR3: TGTGCCAGCAGCTTCTACAGGGGGCACGGCTACACCTTC.

This clonotype was recorded a few times. V is TRBV7-9 and J is TRBJ2-1; 9 bases fit TRBD2. J gave up 2 bases and V 5 bases, and 4 bases lay outside the gene matches. This CDR3 is built from 15 residues. CDR1 and CDR2 from the germline V gene are SEHNR and FQNEAQ (reference sequence). The CDR3 nucleotides read TGTGCCAGCAGCGGCGGGGGGGCAGCCTACAATGAGCAGTTCTTC. The encoded protein is CASSGGGAAYNEQFF.

Only a few counts were recorded for this clonotype. The CDR3 coding sequence is TGTGCCAGCGGGCCCAAAGCGGGGGCCTCATACAATGAGCAGTTCTTC. Its protein product is CASGPKAGASYNEQFF. The chain couples TRBV27 to TRBJ2-1, with TRBD2 identical over 8 bases. Germline CDR1 and CDR2: MNHEY and SMNVEV (reference sequence). The CDR3 is 16 residues long. The ends lost 8 bases at V and 4 bases at J; junction bases unmatched: 13.

This clonotype was counted a few times. The genes are TRBV20-1 and TRBJ2-5; D gene unclear. This CDR3 contains 9 residues. Trimming took 6 bases from V and 12 from J, leaving 11 bases between them. Germline values: CDR1 DFQATT, CDR2 SNEGSKA (reference sequence). The DNA for the CDR3 is TGCAGTGCGAGTAAGGAGAAGTACTTC. Translation gives CSASKEKYF.

CDR3 nucleotide sequence: TGTGCCAGCAGCTGGACAGGGGCTCTGAATGAGCAGTTCTTC. As protein: CASSWTGALNEQFF. This rearrangement joins TRBV7-3 to TRBJ2-1, with 9 bases aligning to TRBD1. Germline V gene data show CDR1 as SGHTA and CDR2 as FQGTGA. V was clipped by 4 bases and J by 7 bases; unmatched bases: 5. The CDR3 consists of 14 residues.

This clonotype was counted once. V is TRBV18 and J is TRBJ1-5, with D tentatively TRBD1 (6 bases). CDR1 is KGHSH, CDR2 LQKENI, per germline. The CDR3 has 14 amino acids. With 2 bases removed from V and 2 bases from J, the gap between germline ends came to 7 bases. The CDR3 here is CASSPAGGNQPQHF. DNA for the CDR3: TGTGCCAGCTCACCAGCAGGGGGCAATCAGCCCCAGCATTTT.